Listed here is a single T cell receptor beta chain. This clonotype came up many times. Its antigen is currently not known. No quality values exist for individual bases; no much larger clone is one base distant. This entry comes from a study of CD8 T cells in ankylosing spondylitis (dated by TCRdb to between 2016 and 2019). Regarding the research as a whole: T cell receptor beta repertoires were profiled in healthy donors and ankylosing spondylitis patients so that disease-linked TCR variants could be found. Peripheral blood samples were taken, and synovial fluid was additionally collected from ankylosing spondylitis patients. The full study cohort comprised about 23 ankylosing spondylitis patients and over 95 healthy donors. Overall results and qualifications from the work: A TCR beta motif of fewer than 10 highly homologous amino acid variants appeared characteristic of blood from ankylosing spondylitis patients. The disease-linked clones were reported as significantly enriched in matched synovial fluid samples from ankylosing spondylitis patients. Some motif variants were previously reported in synovial fluid and blood of reactive arthritis patients, suggesting common disease-initiation mechanisms. The disease-linked clones showed a CD8+ phenotype and occurred at relatively low frequencies in peripheral blood.

Sequencer: Illumina HiSeq 2500. TCR beta libraries were prepared by quantitative 5'-RACE with molecular barcodes. The study's own analysis went as follows. A new computational method based on a probabilistic model of VDJ rearrangement was used to identify disease-linked TCR variants. TCRdb reworked the public reads: Q25 trimming with fastp, MiXCR clone assembly, productive beta chains retained. Here each entry gathers all rows of one CDR3 protein and keeps the most common genes and DNA. None of the V and J calls come from the authors' own analysis; TCRdb made them. The table for this sample lists more than 500,000 distinct CDR3 sequences; 5.3% of them were counted only once. The ten largest account for around 3.4% of the sample. Ends trimmed: V by 6 bases, J by 5 bases; bases unmatched to a gene: 11. Per the germline V gene (reference sequence), DFQATT is the CDR1 and SNEGSKA is the CDR2. The CDR3 contains 14 residues, cysteine and phenylalanine counted. Only the CDR3 DNA stays, 42 bases, in frame from base 1.

The TCR sequence derives from a male donor with ankylosing spondylitis. Sequencing was done on a sample of blood, either unsorted or a sorted T cell fraction (not recorded which). The V gene is TRBV20-1 and the J gene is TRBJ2-7; 9 central bases correspond to TRBD2. Here is the DNA: TGCAGTGCCCTTGCCAGCGGGAGGAGCGACGAGCAGTACTTC. It encodes CSALASGRSDEQYF.